These 8 T cell receptor beta chains share one sample of origin, sequenced in a study of early T cells in non-severe SARS-CoV-2 infection. One entry per CDR3 protein, called by TCRdb with MiXCR from the 5' RACE reads. The table records 84,000 or so distinct CDR3 sequences, roughly an eighth of them present only once. Specimen: whole blood. These receptors were obtained from an adult who was a healthcare worker with PCR-confirmed SARS-CoV-2 infection or an uninfected control (not recorded which).

A few counts support this clonotype. V and J are TRBV20-1 and TRBJ1-1, with no clear D. With 2 bases removed from V and 5 bases from J, the gap between germline ends came to 12 bases. CDR1 is DFQATT and CDR2 is SNEGSKA in the germline V gene (reference sequence). This CDR3 has 13 residues. The CDR3 sequence: CSARSATGTEAFF. CDR3 bases: TGCAGTGCTAGATCCGCAACGGGGACTGAAGCTTTCTTT.

This chain connects TRBV18 to TRBJ2-7, with 10 bases lining up with TRBD2. V was pared by 5 bases and J by 2 bases, with 3 bases of the junction left unmatched. The germline gives CDR1 KGHSH, CDR2 LQKENI. CDR3 length: 14 residues. The CDR3 sequence is CASSAGTSAYEQYF. The CDR3 region has the DNA TGTGCCAGCTCAGCCGGGACTAGCGCCTACGAGCAGTACTTC.

The V gene is TRBV6-5, the J gene TRBJ2-2; D possibly uses TRBD1 or TRBD2 (5 bases each). Between the trimmed V and J ends, which lost 2 bases and 4 bases, there was a span of 11 bases. Germline CDR1 reads MNHEY; CDR2 reads SVGAGI. This CDR3 is 15 amino acids long. The CDR3 reads CASSYGTLGTGELFF. The CDR3 DNA reads as TGTGCCAGCAGTTACGGGACCCTCGGCACCGGGGAGCTGTTTTTT.

The chain links TRBV11-2 to TRBJ1-2; D unresolved. Per the germline V gene, CDR1 is SGHAT and CDR2 is FQNNGV. The V gene lost 3 bases and the J gene lost 6 bases, with 5 bases spanning the gap. The CDR3 length is 11 residues. The chain's CDR3 is CASSLGDGYTF. CDR3 DNA: TGTGCCAGCAGCTTGGGAGATGGCTACACCTTC.

A word on this clonotype: A clone one base away is much larger, so this may be a read error. In DNA form, the CDR3 reads TGTGCCAGCCAGGGGGCCACAGATACGCAGTATTTT. Residues: CASQGATDTQYF. This chain connects TRBV10-3 to TRBJ2-3; 8 positions agree with TRBD1. The CDR3 has 12 residues. Losses at the gene ends were 10 bases for V and 2 bases for J; bases not matched to a gene: 2. The V gene's germline CDR1 is ENHRY and CDR2 SYGVKD.

This clonotype was counted a few times. The rearrangement joins TRBV4-1 to TRBJ2-2; D could derive from TRBD1 or TRBD2 (6 bases each). The length of the CDR3 is 17 residues. V lost 1 base and J lost 7, with 19 bases in between. CDR1 and CDR2 (germline): MGHRA, YSYEKL. The CDR3 nucleotides read TGCGCCAGCAGCCAAGTCCCCGGGGGCCGAGGGGACGGGGAGCTGTTTTTT. Its translation: CASSQVPGGRGDGELFF.

At least ten counts were recorded for this clonotype. The chain has TRBV10-3 and TRBJ1-1; no firm D call. Germline loops: CDR1 ENHRY, CDR2 SYGVKD. The CDR3 runs 12 residues. Trimming removed 7 bases at V and 0 bases at J, with 6 bases between. This chain's CDR3 is CAITNLNTEAFF. CDR3 in DNA: TGTGCCATCACCAACCTGAACACTGAAGCTTTCTTT.

The sample holds many counts of this clonotype. Relative to the germline gene, one junction end is altered; a read error may explain this. This chain links TRBV27 with TRBJ1-4; possible D gene TRBD1, 5 bases. The CDR3 has 16 amino acids. Germline V CDR1 and CDR2: MNHEY, SMNVEV (reference sequence). The CDR3 sequence: CASSLDPRGTKEKLFF. The CDR3 nucleotides read TGTGCCAGCAGTTTAGACCCAAGGGGCACTAAAGAAAAACTGTTTTTT. The full variable domain, its missing parts supplied by reference TRBV27 and TRBJ1-4, is EAQVTQNPRYLITVTGKKLTVTCSQNMNHEYMSWYRQDPGLGLRQIYYSMNVEVTDKGDVPEGYKVSRKEKRNFPLILESPSPNQTSLYFCASSLDPRGTKEKLFFGSGTQLSVL.